This entry lists 26 T cell receptor beta chains sequenced from one sample in a study of OX40 agonist ivuxolimab in advanced cancers. Produced via immunoSEQ multiplex PCR; TCRdb's table is partial and in-frame only. This sample has approximately 70,000 clones; 70% to 90% occur once, and the top ten carry around 8.2%. The specimen was CD4+ or CD8+ T cells sorted from blood, collected in a trial of the OX40 agonist ivuxolimab. These TCRs come from an adult with an advanced solid tumor such as melanoma, head and neck, liver or kidney cancer.

The chain joins TRBV6-1 to TRBJ2-1; possibly TRBD1 or TRBD2 for D (7 bases each). The CDR3 consists of 15 residues. CDR1 MNHNS and CDR2 SASEGT come from the germline V gene. V was clipped by 6 bases and J by 3 bases, with 15 bases between them. In nucleotides, the CDR3 is TGTGCCAGCAGCGTGGGGGGGACAGTCTACAATGAGCAGTTCTTC. This codes for CASSVGGTVYNEQFF.

This chain's CDR3 is CASSPPWGRGGYTF. In DNA form, the CDR3 reads TGTGCCAGCAGCCCACCCTGGGGGAGGGGTGGCTACACCTTC. V is TRBV7-2 and J is TRBJ1-2; weak D call: TRBD1 (5 bases). Germline V gene data show CDR1 as SGHTA and CDR2 as FQGNSA. The CDR3 has 14 residues. V was cut by 5 bases and J by 7 bases, with 17 bases left in between.

The chain couples TRBV14 to TRBJ2-2, with 8 bases lining up with TRBD1. The CDR3 is made up of 16 amino acids. The trim removed 4 bases at V and 6 bases at J, leaving 10 bases unmatched. Germline V gene lookup returns CDR1 SGHDN and CDR2 FVKESK. The CDR3: CASSRRTGQGSGELFF. For the CDR3, the DNA is TGTGCCAGCAGCCGGAGGACAGGACAGGGATCCGGGGAGCTGTTTTTT.

J is TRBJ2-2 and V is TRBV5-1; D is uncertain. Germline-derived CDR1 and CDR2 are SGHRS and YFSETQ. This CDR3 contains 15 residues. Trimming took off 1 base at V and 1 base at J, with 8 bases between the two ends. CDR3 protein: CASSLKAGNTGELFF. The CDR3 DNA reads TGCGCCAGCAGCTTGAAGGCAGGGAACACCGGGGAGCTGTTTTTT.

This sequence joins TRBV5-1 and TRBJ2-5; 8 bases line up with TRBD1. The junction had 6 bases not matched to a gene; V was cut back by 0 bases and J by 2 bases. This CDR3 has 16 amino acids. CDR1 is SGHRS, CDR2 YFSETQ, per germline. CDR3: CASSLGSGGGQETQYF. Here the CDR3 DNA reads TGCGCCAGCAGCTTGGGTTCAGGGGGCGGACAAGAGACCCAGTACTTC.

The V and J genes are TRBV18 and TRBJ1-1; TRBD1 matches 11 bases. The CDR3 spans 15 residues. The V segment lost 7 bases and the J segment 2 bases; nucleotides outside the gene matches: 6. Per germline, CDR1 KGHSH and CDR2 LQKENI. For the CDR3, the DNA is TGTGCCAGCTTTGCCGGGACAGGGGGAAACACTGAAGCTTTCTTT. Amino acid sequence: CASFAGTGGNTEAFF.

The chain combines TRBV27 with TRBJ1-1; D unresolved. The ends were cut back, 8 bases at V and 0 bases at J, with 4 bases in the middle. The CDR3 runs to 11 residues. Germline-derived CDR1 and CDR2 are MNHEY and SMNVEV (reference sequence). CDR3 sequence reads: CASYLNTEAFF. CDR3 DNA sequence: TGTGCCAGCTATCTGAACACTGAAGCTTTCTTT.

A note on this clone: Other DNA sequences in this sample translate to the same CDR3. The V gene is TRBV29-1, the J gene TRBJ1-1; D is ambiguous. In germline, CDR1 is SQVTM, CDR2 ANQGSEA. Trimming took off 0 bases at V and 8 bases at J, with 4 bases between the two ends. The CDR3 runs to 10 residues. The CDR3 coding sequence is TGCAGCGTTGAAGAGATAGAAGCTTTCTTT. It translates to CSVEEIEAFF.

The chain combines TRBV27 with TRBJ1-6, with no clear D. The CDR3 extends over 15 amino acids. Trimming removed 6 bases at V and 11 bases at J, with 20 bases between. From germline, CDR1 is MNHEY and CDR2 SMNVEV (reference sequence). This CDR3 reads CASRASRVRRTPLHF. The CDR3 DNA reads TGTGCCAGCAGGGCATCGAGGGTCAGAAGGACACCCCTCCACTTT.

V is TRBV6-1 and J is TRBJ1-5, with D tentatively TRBD1 (6 bases). The germline V gene encodes CDR1 MNHNS and CDR2 SASEGT. V lost 8 bases and J lost 4, with 12 bases in between. The CDR3 consists of 13 residues. This CDR3 is CASALGTNQPQHF. In nucleotides, the CDR3 is TGTGCCAGCGCCCTGGGGACAAATCAGCCCCAGCATTTT.

This chain links TRBV7-8 with TRBJ1-1; TRBD1 is a possible D gene (6 bases). Germline lookup yields CDR1 SGHVS and CDR2 FQNEAQ. This CDR3 has 13 amino acids. V lost 7 bases and J 13 bases, leaving 22 bases between the germline ends. CDR3 sequence: CASTLGGPLGVFF. The CDR3 DNA follows: TGTGCCAGCACCCTAGGGGGACCCCTCGGTGTTTTCTTT.

This rearrangement joins TRBV9 to TRBJ2-5; D is ambiguous. Germline V gives CDR1 SGDLS, CDR2 YYNGEE. This CDR3 has 12 residues. V lost 2 bases to trimming and J lost 2 bases, with 4 bases between them. CDR3 nucleotides: TGTGCCAGCAGCGTCGGGCAAGAGACCCAGTACTTC. This sequence encodes CASSVGQETQYF.

The chain employs TRBV7-2 and TRBJ2-5; a possible D gene is TRBD2 (7 bases). Per the germline V gene, CDR1 is SGHTA and CDR2 is FQGNSA. The length of the CDR3 is 14 residues. V dropped 8 bases and J dropped 3 bases, with 16 bases sitting between them. In nucleotides, the CDR3 is TGTGCCAGCCCCCGAGGGGGGGATGAAGAGACCCAGTACTTC. As protein: CASPRGGDEETQYF.

V is TRBV7-2 and J is TRBJ2-1; D is possibly TRBD2 (5 bases). V was trimmed by 1 base and J by 0 bases, leaving 7 bases between them. Per germline, CDR1 SGHTA and CDR2 FQGNSA. This CDR3 has 15 amino acids. DNA for the CDR3: TGTGCCAGCAGCTTAGGGCGGGCCTCCTACAATGAGCAGTTCTTC. Translated: CASSLGRASYNEQFF.

V usage is TRBV2 and J usage is TRBJ2-2; D is unresolved. The CDR3 has 15 residues. Germline V gene data show CDR1 as SNHLY and CDR2 as FYNNEI. Trimming removed 4 bases from V and 1 base from J, with 10 bases in between. The DNA of the CDR3 is TGTGCCAGCAGTGGGTTGTCAGGGAACACCGGGGAGCTGTTTTTT. Translating it yields CASSGLSGNTGELFF.

This clone was counted a few times. The chain recombines TRBV9 with TRBJ1-1, with TRBD1 matching over 8 bases. Unmatched junction bases numbered 9, after V lost 4 bases and J lost 7 bases. There are 14 residues in the CDR3. Germline V gene sequence: CDR1 SGDLS, CDR2 YYNGEE. The CDR3 reads CASSTRGRGDEAFF. The CDR3 DNA follows: TGTGCCAGCAGCACCAGGGGGCGCGGGGATGAAGCTTTCTTT.

The V call is TRBV28, the J call TRBJ1-2; 8 bases are a match to TRBD1. V lost 1 base and J lost 5; bases outside the gene matches: 15. The CDR3 covers 18 residues. Germline CDR1 and CDR2: MDHEN and SYDVKM. DNA for the CDR3: TGTGCCAGCAGTTTATTAAGGGCTGACAGGGGAGGGGGTTATGGCTACACCTTC. Amino acid sequence: CASSLLRADRGGGYGYTF.

The chain links TRBV7-2 to TRBJ2-2, with D possibly being TRBD1 (5 bases). This CDR3 has 15 amino acids. Germline V lookup: CDR1 SGHTA, CDR2 FQGNSA. The V and J ends lost 3 bases and 1 base respectively, with 9 bases between them. The CDR3: CASSFFRGNTGELFF. For the CDR3, the DNA is TGTGCCAGCAGCTTTTTTAGGGGGAACACCGGGGAGCTGTTTTTT.

The chain employs TRBV7-9 and TRBJ1-1, with D hard to call. The CDR3 is made up of 16 amino acids. Trimming cost V 4 bases and J 3 bases, with 18 bases left between them. Germline lookup yields CDR1 SEHNR and CDR2 FQNEAQ (reference sequence). In DNA, the CDR3 is TGTGCCAGCAGCTCCCCGGGCCGCGATTGGGACACTGAAGCTTTCTTT. Encoded protein: CASSSPGRDWDTEAFF.

This clone appeared a few times. V usage is TRBV6-5 and J usage is TRBJ2-7; possibly TRBD2 for D (5 bases). Trimming shortened V by 6 bases and J by 6 bases, and 9 bases separated the two germline ends. There are 11 residues in the CDR3. Germline assignment: CDR1 MNHEY and CDR2 SVGAGI. CDR3: CASRGAFEQYF. The CDR3 coding sequence is TGTGCCAGCAGGGGAGCTTTCGAGCAGTACTTC.

The V gene is TRBV2, the J gene TRBJ1-2; D call uncertain. CDR3 length: 14 residues. The V end was cut by 6 bases, the J end by 4 bases, with 15 bases between. CDR1 SNHLY and CDR2 FYNNEI come from the germline V gene. CDR3 nucleotide sequence: TGTGCCAGCAGCCCGAACGTAGCAGCCTATGGCTACACCTTC. This codes for CASSPNVAAYGYTF.

The rearrangement uses TRBV5-1 and TRBJ2-2, with a tentative D call TRBD2 (6 bases). The CDR3 has 15 amino acids. Germline V gene lookup returns CDR1 SGHRS and CDR2 YFSETQ. Trimming removed 2 bases from V and 5 bases from J, with 13 bases in between. The CDR3 region is CASSFGTGVTGELFF. The CDR3, as DNA: TGCGCCAGCAGCTTCGGGACTGGAGTTACCGGGGAGCTGTTTTTT. Combining the CDR3 with reference TRBV5-1 and TRBJ2-2 gives the whole variable domain KAGVTQTPRYLIKTRGQQVTLSCSPISGHRSVSWYQQTPGQGLQFLFEYFSETQRNKGNFPGRFSGRQFSNSRSEMNVSTLELGDSALYLCASSFGTGVTGELFFGEGSRLTVL.

V is TRBV7-2 and J is TRBJ2-1; D perhaps matches TRBD2 (6 bases). Trimming stripped 4 bases from V and 7 bases from J, with 23 bases between. Germline lookup yields CDR1 SGHTA and CDR2 FQGNSA. The CDR3 has 17 residues. This chain's CDR3 is CASSSVGGPGVINEQFF. The DNA for the CDR3 is TGTGCCAGCAGCTCCGTGGGGGGACCGGGGGTAATAAATGAGCAGTTCTTC.

The chain links TRBV5-4 to TRBJ1-1; tentative D call: TRBD1 (6 bases). The CDR3 sequence is 15 residues long. Trimming cost V 3 bases and J 7 bases, with 19 bases left between them. Germline V gene sequence: CDR1 SGHNT, CDR2 YYREEE (reference sequence). The DNA of the CDR3 is TGTGCCAGCAGCTCGAAGACAGGAGAGGGAAATGAAGCTTTCTTT. This gives the protein CASSSKTGEGNEAFF. The variable domain in full, with the rest retrieved from reference TRBV5-4 and TRBJ1-1, is ETGVTQSPTHLIKTRGQQVTLRCSSQSGHNTVSWYQQALGQGPQFIFQYYREEENGRGNFPPRFSGLQFPNYSSELNVNALELDDSALYLCASSSKTGEGNEAFFGQGTRLTVV.

J is TRBJ1-3 and V is TRBV7-8; 7 nucleotides line up with TRBD1. V gave up 0 bases and J gave up 0 bases; unmatched junction bases: 5. The germline gives CDR1 SGHVS, CDR2 FQNEAQ. This CDR3 contains 17 residues. In DNA, the CDR3 is TGTGCCAGCAGCTTAGCAGGGGGCCAGTACTCTGGAAACACCATATATTTT. Translating gives CASSLAGGQYSGNTIYF.

The chain combines TRBV18 with TRBJ2-3; possibly TRBD2 for D (6 bases). Trimming left V 6 bases short and J 0 bases short, with 10 bases between. The germline V gene encodes CDR1 KGHSH and CDR2 LQKENI. CDR3 length: 14 residues. The chain's CDR3 is CASSQGTSTDTQYF. The CDR3 DNA sequence: TGTGCCAGCTCCCAAGGGACTAGCACAGATACGCAGTATTTT.